This T cell receptor beta chain emerged from a study of T cell responses to AZD1222 COVID-19 vaccine. CDR3 length: 19 amino acids. Germline CDR1 and CDR2: MDHEN and SYDVKM. The ends lost 5 bases at V and 4 bases at J; junction bases unmatched: 18. Details on this clone: Antigen unknown.

Measured with immunoSEQ multiplex PCR; TCRdb has only the in-frame clones, and not every one. The table lists over 150,000 clones, over 75% of them singletons. The study's findings and limits: In the spike-specific TCR repertoire, nearly half reportedly target unmutated variant regions. Repertoires were obtained solely post-peak T cell response. Recipients of AZD1222 seropositive at baseline numbered only 5 or 6. Breadth and depth of Spike-specific TCRs rose after two AZD1222 doses.

The chain carries TRBV28 and TRBJ1-5; 9 bases align to TRBD1. This clonotype was sampled from an adult in good health. This sample comprised peripheral blood, obtained on day 0 of AZD1222 vaccination. The CDR3 sequence: CASSRSGTGLHYHNQPQHF. CDR3 nucleotides: TGTGCCAGCAGTCGATCCGGGACAGGGCTTCATTATCATAATCAGCCCCAGCATTTT.